The 31 T cell receptor beta chains in this list originate from one sample, sequenced in a study of T-cell memory formation after mild COVID-19. TCRdb re-called the 5' RACE reads with MiXCR, one entry per CDR3 protein. Altogether roughly 400,000 distinct CDR3 sequences are present, about a sixth being singletons, with the ten largest covering under 25%. The specimen was PBMCs or a T cell subset sorted from them (not recorded which). The receptors were sampled from a man aged 18 to 35 who had mild COVID-19 (a few samples of this study predate the infection). Cell type and time point are not known.

This clonotype was seen many times. The CDR3: CASSGPYNEQFF. The CDR3 DNA reads TGTGCCAGCAGTGGACCCTACAATGAGCAGTTCTTC. This chain connects TRBV2 to TRBJ2-1; the D is unclear. Germline CDR1 SNHLY, CDR2 FYNNEI. The CDR3 is 12 residues long. V shed 4 bases and J shed 2 bases, with 3 bases lying between them.

The rearrangement joins TRBV7-9 to TRBJ2-1; 8 bases match TRBD2. This CDR3 region has 13 residues. From germline, CDR1 is SEHNR and CDR2 FQNEAQ (reference sequence). Trimming removed 6 bases from V and 5 bases from J; junction bases left unmatched: 3. For the CDR3, the DNA is TGTGCCAGCAGTGGCGGGGGGAACAATGAGCAGTTCTTC. Translated, it gives CASSGGGNNEQFF.

The J gene is TRBJ2-2, the V gene TRBV12-3 or TRBV12-4, with 12 bases that match TRBD1. Trimming cost V 11 bases and J 4 bases; bases outside gene matches: 8. The CDR3 has 15 amino acids. The chain's CDR3 is CAAREGQGATGELFF. CDR3 coding DNA: TGTGCCGCCCGGGAGGGACAGGGGGCCACCGGGGAGCTGTTTTTT.

In this sample, this clonotype turned up a few times. The V gene is TRBV6-5, the J gene TRBJ2-7; 11 positions match TRBD1. The trim removed 8 bases at V and 7 bases at J, leaving 13 bases unmatched. The CDR3 loop spans 15 amino acids. The V gene's germline CDR1 is MNHEY and CDR2 SVGAGI. The CDR3 nucleotides read TGTGCCAGCTCAGGTCGCGGACAGGGGGCTTGGGAGCAGTACTTC. It encodes CASSGRGQGAWEQYF.

The V call is TRBV7-2, the J call TRBJ2-7; 7 positions agree with TRBD1. CDR1 is SGHTA and CDR2 is FQGNSA in the germline V gene. The CDR3 is 14 residues long. The V segment lost 3 bases and the J segment 1 base; nucleotides outside the gene matches: 3. The CDR3 sequence is CASSFRGSSYEQYF. The CDR3 DNA reads TGTGCCAGCAGCTTCAGGGGGTCGTCCTACGAGCAGTACTTC.

There are a few counts of this clonotype. The chain uses TRBV27 and TRBJ2-1, with a weak D call TRBD2 (5 bases). Germline lookup yields CDR1 MNHEY and CDR2 SMNVEV (reference sequence). The CDR3 length is 12 residues. V lost 4 bases, J lost 10 bases, and 11 bases lay in between. The CDR3 reads CASSSYGVEQFF. For the CDR3, the DNA is TGTGCCAGCAGTTCCTACGGGGTCGAGCAGTTCTTC.

This clonotype was recorded a few times. This chain links TRBV20-1 with TRBJ2-7; D not resolved. From germline, CDR1 is DFQATT and CDR2 SNEGSKA (reference sequence). The CDR3 contains 11 residues. The V and J ends lost 3 bases and 3 bases respectively, with 6 bases between them. The CDR3 region is CSARAGYEQYV. Here the CDR3 DNA reads TGCAGTGCTAGGGCAGGCTACGAGCAGTACGTC.

This clonotype was detected only a few times. The rearrangement joins TRBV4-3 to TRBJ2-2, with D possibly being TRBD2 (6 bases). The V end was cut by 1 base, the J end by 5 bases, with 8 bases between. Germline values: CDR1 LGHNA, CDR2 YSLEER. This CDR3 contains 14 residues. The CDR3 bases are TGCGCCAGCAGCCAAGCGGGGGAAACCGGGGAGCTGTTTTTT. This sequence encodes CASSQAGETGELFF.

This clonotype was counted a few times. The chain is built from TRBV4-2 and TRBJ1-1; D is undetermined. Germline V lookup: CDR1 LGHNA, CDR2 YNFKEQ. The CDR3 runs to 15 residues. Trimming stripped 1 base from V and 1 base from J, with 10 bases between. The DNA of the CDR3 is TGTGCCAGCAGCCAAGTTCTCGGAACGAACACTGAAGCTTTCTTT. Translation gives CASSQVLGTNTEAFF.

Here the CDR3 DNA reads TGCAGTGCTGAATCCCCCGGGGCGGACTCCTACAATGAGCAGTTCTTC. Translating it yields CSAESPGADSYNEQFF. The chain uses TRBV20-1 and TRBJ2-1; D is possibly TRBD1 or TRBD2 (5 bases each). Germline assignment: CDR1 DFQATT and CDR2 SNEGSKA (reference sequence). Trimming removed 5 bases from V and 0 bases from J, with 17 bases in between. The length of the CDR3 is 16 residues.

This clonotype was counted only a few times. The chain couples TRBV12-3 or TRBV12-4 to TRBJ2-2, with D unclear. Deletions cut 6 bases from V and 2 bases from J, with 13 bases between. This CDR3 is 15 amino acids long. The CDR3 loop reads CASSSDAVNTGELFF. The CDR3 coding sequence is TGTGCCAGCAGCTCGGACGCCGTAAACACCGGGGAGCTGTTTTTT.

This clonotype was seen a few times. The gene calls are TRBV5-6 and TRBJ1-4; maybe TRBD1 (6 bases). From germline, CDR1 is SGHDT and CDR2 YYEEEE. V was cut by 3 bases and J by 8 bases, with 20 bases left in between. There are 16 residues in the CDR3. CDR3 sequence reads: CASSSRLAGVIEKLFF. The DNA for the CDR3 is TGTGCCAGCAGCTCGCGCCTAGCAGGGGTAATAGAAAAACTGTTTTTT.

The chain has TRBV10-3 and TRBJ1-1; D perhaps matches TRBD1 (5 bases). V shed 8 bases and J shed 4 bases, with 14 bases lying between them. The CDR3 has 13 residues. Germline loops: CDR1 ENHRY, CDR2 SYGVKD. The CDR3 sequence is CAILPSGGTEAFF. CDR3 bases: TGTGCCATCCTTCCCTCGGGGGGCACTGAAGCTTTCTTT.

This clonotype was observed a few times. The chain links TRBV6-6 to TRBJ2-2; TRBD2 is a possible D gene (6 bases). This CDR3 comprises 15 residues. Germline-derived CDR1 and CDR2 are MNHNY and SVGAGI (reference sequence). The ends were cut back, 6 bases at V and 1 base at J, with 12 bases in the middle. Here the CDR3 DNA reads TGTGCCAGCAGACCTAGCGCTTTGAACACCGGGGAGCTGTTTTTT. This encodes CASRPSALNTGELFF.

This clonotype has only a few counts. This sequence joins TRBV7-2 and TRBJ2-5, with 8 bases that match TRBD2. CDR1 is SGHTA and CDR2 is FQGNSA in the germline V gene. This CDR3 has 16 amino acids. Trimming cost V 6 bases and J 4 bases; bases outside gene matches: 13. The CDR3 DNA follows: TGTGCCAGCAGTCGCGGCGGACTAGCCGGTTTAGAGACCCAGTACTTC. It codes for CASSRGGLAGLETQYF.

This sequence joins TRBV5-1 and TRBJ2-7, with a possible D match to TRBD2 (5 bases). The CDR3 sequence is 14 residues long. Between the trimmed V and J ends, which lost 0 bases and 3 bases, there was a span of 10 bases. CDR1 SGHRS and CDR2 YFSETQ come from the germline V gene. The CDR3 DNA sequence: TGCGCCAGCAGCTTGGGTTCCGGGGACTACGAGCAGTACTTC. It encodes CASSLGSGDYEQYF.

The chain has TRBV18 and TRBJ1-1, with D possibly being TRBD1 (5 bases). The germline V and J ends were trimmed by 5 bases and 5 bases, with 21 bases remaining between them. The length of the CDR3 is 16 residues. Germline lookup yields CDR1 KGHSH and CDR2 LQKENI. The CDR3 DNA sequence: TGTGCCAGCTCAGGGGGTGGTCAGGTATCTCCTACTGAAGCTTTCTTT. Protein: CASSGGGQVSPTEAFF. The whole variable domain, remainder taken from reference TRBV18 and TRBJ1-1, is NAGVMQNPRHLVRRRGQEARLRCSPMKGHSHVYWYRQLPEEGLKFMVYLQKENIIDESGMPKERFSAEFPKEGPSILRIQQVVRGDSAAYFCASSGGGQVSPTEAFFGQGTRLTVV.

The chain combines TRBV7-9 with TRBJ1-1; D uncertain. Trimming took 5 bases from V and 0 from J, leaving 13 bases between them. Germline loops: CDR1 SEHNR, CDR2 FQNEAQ (reference sequence). The CDR3 sequence is 15 residues long. CDR3 DNA: TGTGCCAGCAGCCTTGAGTCCGCTTTGAACACTGAAGCTTTCTTT. It specifies CASSLESALNTEAFF.

The V and J genes are TRBV6-2 or TRBV6-3 and TRBJ2-7; no firm D call. Trimming removed 0 bases from V and 0 bases from J, with 3 bases in between. Germline V gene data show CDR1 as MNHEY and CDR2 as SVGEGT. The CDR3 extends over 13 amino acids. The CDR3 here is CASSYSYSYEQYF. The CDR3 DNA sequence: TGTGCCAGCAGTTACTCTTACTCCTACGAGCAGTACTTC.

The chain uses TRBV7-9 and TRBJ1-6, with TRBD1 as a possible D gene (5 bases). The V end was cut by 1 base, the J end by 9 bases, with 13 bases between. The CDR3 is 15 amino acids. CDR1 and CDR2 (germline): SEHNR, FQNEAQ (reference sequence). The CDR3 nucleotides read TGTGCCAGCAGCTTAGTGGGACTTATAGGTTCACCCCTCCACTTT. Protein sequence: CASSLVGLIGSPLHF.

There are a few counts of this clonotype. The gene calls are TRBV9 and TRBJ1-5; D gene ambiguous. Germline V gene sequence: CDR1 SGDLS, CDR2 YYNGEE. Between the trimmed V and J ends, which lost 3 bases and 3 bases, there was a span of 10 bases. The CDR3 loop spans 14 amino acids. For the CDR3, the DNA is TGTGCCAGCAGCGCATTTGACACCAATCAGCCCCAGCATTTT. This translates into CASSAFDTNQPQHF. The full variable domain, completed using reference TRBV9 and TRBJ1-5, is DSGVTQTPKHLITATGQRVTLRCSPRSGDLSVYWYQQSLDQGLQFLIQYYNGEERAKGNILERFSAQQFPDLHSELNLSSLELGDSALYFCASSAFDTNQPQHFGDGTRLSIL.

DNA of the CDR3: TGTGCCAGCAGCCCCGGACAGGGGGAGCGGGCCGGGGAGCTGTTTTTT. Its protein is CASSPGQGERAGELFF. The V and J genes are TRBV7-9 and TRBJ2-2; 10 nucleotides match TRBD1. This CDR3 contains 16 residues. Trimming at V came to 5 bases and at J to 6 bases, leaving 9 bases not matched to a gene. Germline lookup yields CDR1 SEHNR and CDR2 FQNEAQ (reference sequence).

This clonotype was counted between two and nine times. The rearrangement uses TRBV7-6 and TRBJ2-5; 7 bases agree with TRBD2. V lost 2 bases, J lost 5 bases, and 8 bases stayed unmatched. The CDR3 sequence is 15 residues long. Per germline, CDR1 SGHVS and CDR2 FNYEAQ. The CDR3 region has the DNA TGTGCCAGCAGCTTACTTGCGGGGGTAGGGGAGACCCAGTACTTC. It yields the protein CASSLLAGVGETQYF.

The chain uses TRBV3-1 and TRBJ2-3; 8 positions agree with TRBD2. The trim removed 4 bases at V and 4 bases at J, leaving 10 bases unmatched. This CDR3 is 16 amino acids long. Per germline, CDR1 LGHDT and CDR2 YNNKEL (reference sequence). Here the CDR3 reads CASSRSSGGRSDTQYF. DNA of the CDR3: TGTGCCAGCAGCCGCTCGTCGGGGGGGCGTTCAGATACGCAGTATTTT.

This clonotype has more than one count but fewer than ten. The CDR3 region is CASSLVVAGNYEQYV. The CDR3 bases are TGTGCCAGCAGCTTAGTGGTAGCGGGGAACTACGAGCAGTACGTC. The chain couples TRBV7-9 to TRBJ2-7, with TRBD2 matching over 8 bases. This CDR3 region has 15 residues. Germline assignment: CDR1 SEHNR and CDR2 FQNEAQ (reference sequence). J was trimmed by 3 bases and V by 1 base; bases with no gene match: 5.

The V gene is TRBV2, the J gene TRBJ2-1; D possibly corresponds to TRBD1 (5 bases). CDR3 size: 12 residues. Germline loops: CDR1 SNHLY, CDR2 FYNNEI. V lost 7 bases and J 8 bases, leaving 12 bases between the germline ends. As DNA, the CDR3 is TGTGCCAGCAACGCAGGGCGAGATGAGCAGTTCTTC. Its protein is CASNAGRDEQFF. The variable domain in full, completed from reference TRBV2 and TRBJ2-1, reads EPEVTQTPSHQVTQMGQEVILRCVPISNHLYFYWYRQILGQKVEFLVSFYNNEISEKSEIFDDQFSVERPDGSNFTLKIRSTKLEDSAMYFCASNAGRDEQFFGPGTRLTVL.

V gene TRBV2 combines with J gene TRBJ2-7, with TRBD2 matching 13 bases. CDR3 length equals 14 residues. Germline V gives CDR1 SNHLY, CDR2 FYNNEI. V shed 7 bases and J 6 bases; nucleotides not matched to a gene: 6. The CDR3 region has the DNA TGTGCCAGCAACTTACTAGCGGGGGGGCGCGAGCAGTACGTC. It yields the protein CASNLLAGGREQYV.

The chain uses TRBV4-3 and TRBJ1-5; no clear D. V was clipped by 0 bases and J by 5 bases, with 8 bases between them. The germline V gene encodes CDR1 LGHNA and CDR2 YSLEER. The CDR3 runs to 14 residues. CDR3 protein: CASSQDSGYQPQHF. The CDR3 DNA reads as TGCGCCAGCAGCCAAGATTCGGGGTATCAGCCCCAGCATTTT.

V usage is TRBV5-1 and J usage is TRBJ1-2; the D gene is possibly TRBD1 (6 bases). Germline values: CDR1 SGHRS, CDR2 YFSETQ. The CDR3 has 15 residues. Trimming took off 1 base at V and 2 bases at J, with 12 bases between the two ends. This chain's CDR3 is CASSLSPGQNYGYTF. Here the CDR3 DNA reads TGCGCCAGCAGCTTGAGCCCCGGACAGAACTATGGCTACACCTTC.

This clonotype was recorded a few times. The chain has TRBV7-9 and TRBJ1-1; D is unclear. V lost 5 bases, J lost 6 bases, and 13 bases lay in between. CDR3 length equals 13 residues. Germline CDR1 SEHNR, CDR2 FQNEAQ (reference sequence). CDR3 coding DNA: TGTGCCAGCAGCGATGCCTTGGGTGCTGAAGCTTTCTTT. Protein sequence: CASSDALGAEAFF.

This rearrangement joins TRBV19 to TRBJ1-6; TRBD1 matches at 9 bases. Germline V lookup: CDR1 LNHDA, CDR2 SQIVND (reference sequence). J was trimmed by 8 bases and V by 4 bases; bases with no gene match: 6. The CDR3 runs 15 residues. CDR3 residues: CASSKLTGGDSPLHF. In DNA form, the CDR3 reads TGTGCCAGTAGTAAACTGACAGGGGGAGATTCACCCCTCCACTTT.